The T cell receptor beta chain under discussion was sequenced for a study of regulatory T cells in long-lasting Graves disease. For the study at large: Recently diagnosed Graves' patients had received antithyroid drugs for under 3 months.

Construction of the TCR beta libraries employed iRepertoire HTBI primers in conjunction with Arm-PCR of CDR3 regions. MiXCR was run by TCRdb on the multiplex PCR reads, yielding one entry per CDR3 protein. The profile shows roughly 360,000 distinct CDR3 sequences, 12% of them singletons. General study results and limits: Gene preferences differed: TRBV28, TRBJ1-2, TRBJ2-5 in persistent cases.

Germline CDR1 is DFQATT and CDR2 is SNEGSKA (reference sequence). This CDR3 is 15 amino acids long. With V trimmed by 3 bases and J by 4 bases, 8 bases remained unmatched. The sample holds a few counts of this clonotype. Antigen: not known. Described time point: newly diagnosed GD, antithyroid drugs for less than 3 months. The TCR library was made from RNA that had been extracted from PBMCs in TRIzol. These data also formed part of another study, on T cells in Graves' hyperthyroidism and ophthalmopathy. As that report states: Over 18 months, lack of ophthalmopathy progression marked Graves' hyperthyroidism as stable. Ophthalmopathy got predicted by the model a median 6.5 months before its onset.

This rearrangement joins TRBV20-1 to TRBJ2-1, with 8 bases matching TRBD2. The source is a woman under 30 with Graves disease. The source was peripheral blood mononuclear cells (PBMCs), collected at new diagnosis, from a patient treated with antithyroid drugs. CDR3 amino acids: CSARALTSAYNEQFF. CDR3 sequence (DNA): TGCAGTGCTAGGGCATTGACTAGCGCTTACAATGAGCAGTTCTTC.